The present TCR beta chain was sequenced within a study of cytomegalovirus exposure and HLA in healthy donors. The CDR3 is 15 amino acids. The V end lost 2 bases, the J end lost 7 bases, and 17 bases lay between the germline ends. The germline gives CDR1 SGHDN, CDR2 FVKESK. The primer mix had 60 Vbeta and 13 Jbeta primers. Clones were sequenced by immunoSEQ multiplex PCR, and TCRdb holds only the in-frame ones, with some missing. The top ten hold approximately 6% of the sample, which has roughly 80,000 clones, roughly 74% seen once. This receptor was taken from a woman in her 50s in good health and CMV-seropositive. The chain carries TRBV14 and TRBJ2-5; D gene uncertain. The sample was PBMCs. The CDR3 DNA reads TGTGCCAGCAGCCAATGGTCCTCCCGGTCGGGGACCCAGTACTTC. Protein product: CASSQWSSRSGTQYF.